This TCR beta chain was observed in a study of blood T cell repertoires in COVID-19. The germline gives CDR1 MNHEY, CDR2 SVGEGT. CDR3 length: 18 residues. V lost 4 bases and J 7 bases, leaving 26 bases between the germline ends. Repertoires were generated with immunoSEQ multiplex PCR, while TCRdb's copy carries only in-frame clones and drops some. The table includes 120,000 to 150,000 clones, about 84% detected once. This clonotype was sampled from a woman in her 50s with acute or convalescent COVID-19. The chain joins TRBV6-2 or TRBV6-3 to TRBJ1-5, with a possible D match to TRBD1 (5 bases). Material: peripheral blood. The DNA for the CDR3 is TGTGCCAGCAGTTCACCCTTGGGAAGGGGAGGCCCCAGGCAGCCCCAGCATTTT. It encodes CASSSPLGRGGPRQPQHF.